This TCR beta chain was captured by sequencing in a study of PD-1 blockade in classical Hodgkin lymphoma. As concerns this clone: The antigen remains undetermined.

Every patient was affected by relapse after autologous stem cell transplantation, while exposure to brentuximab vedotin was not uniform. Investigators obtained CD8+ T cells from thawed PBMCs by magnetic negative selection. Patients' outcomes at their best amounted to complete response, partial response or progressive disease. Only in-frame clones appear in the TCRdb table, and some are missing; sequencing was by immunoSEQ multiplex PCR. The data contain a few thousand clones, less than 75% of them singletons. Germline lookup yields CDR1 SNHLY and CDR2 FYNNEI. The CDR3 length is 16 residues. V shed 6 bases and J 2 bases; nucleotides not matched to a gene: 8. General observations from the study: Healthy donors reportedly exceeded newly diagnosed patients in baseline TCR diversity.

This specimen consisted of CD8+ T cells from blood, obtained at baseline. The source is a human donor with classical Hodgkin lymphoma. This chain links TRBV2 with TRBJ1-1, with 11 bases identical to TRBD1. The CDR3 DNA reads as TGTGCCAGCAGCCCCGGGACAGGGGGGTTAAACACTGAAGCTTTCTTT. Residues: CASSPGTGGLNTEAFF.